The clone carrying this TCR beta chain appeared a single time. What it binds is not known. There were likely unrecorded immune exposures, though donors were nominally healthy when sampled. The data are from a study of cytomegalovirus exposure and HLA in healthy donors. Overall study context: From 150 million to 200 million T cells, an earlier analysis saw 90 million to 130 million unique TCR beta sequences. The study, taken as a whole, reports: As was reported, the classifier diagnosed cytomegalovirus status with high specificity and sensitivity. Highly shared sequence variants in one cluster were likely a sequencing artifact.

The PCR employed 60 Vbeta primers together with 13 Jbeta primers. Clones were read by immunoSEQ multiplex PCR, and TCRdb kept only the in-frame ones, dropping some. This sample has around 130,000 clones; roughly 82% occur once, and the top ten carry less than 6%. The CDR3 totals 14 residues. CDR1 SQVTM and CDR2 ANQGSEA come from the germline V gene. V lost 6 bases, J lost 3 bases, and 6 bases stayed unmatched. This TCR derives from a man aged 18 to 30 in good health and CMV-seropositive. The rearrangement joins TRBV29-1 to TRBJ2-1; 9 bases are shared with TRBD2. The sequenced sample was PBMCs. CDR3 region: CSVNPSGDYNEQFF. The CDR3 DNA reads TGCAGCGTCAATCCTAGCGGGGACTACAATGAGCAGTTCTTC.